This T cell receptor (beta chain) was found in a study of a mutant IDH1 vaccine in newly diagnosed glioma. Background on the study: The initiation of vaccination occurred 4-6 weeks after radiotherapy alone, or with temozolomide cycles. Mean patient age was approximately 40 years; 62.5% were male and roughly 38% female. Patients were pretreated with radiotherapy, temozolomide, or both, mostly both. General observations from the study: Most patients, around 93%, showed vaccine-induced immune responses.

Assay used: immunoSEQ multiplex PCR; TCRdb lists only in-frame clones, some missing. Of roughly 40,000 clones in the sample, 91% were seen once. The germline CDR1 and CDR2 sequences are LNHDA and SQIVND (reference sequence). CDR3 length equals 14 residues. The ends were cut back, 5 bases at V and 1 base at J, with 11 bases in the middle. The sample's time point: week 5, during vaccination. It was 300 ug of mutant IDH1 20-mer peptide that made up each vaccine dose, given with topical imiquimod. The table lists this clone with a count of one. As yet, its antigen is unknown. Sample: PBMCs, taken from a glioma patient whose treatment included an IDH1 peptide vaccine. The V and J genes are TRBV19 and TRBJ1-1; no firm D call. The source of this sequence is a man aged 50-60 years with glioma. The CDR3 sequence is CASSYDTTNTEAFF. CDR3 sequence (DNA): TGTGCCAGTAGTTACGACACTACGAACACTGAAGCTTTCTTT.